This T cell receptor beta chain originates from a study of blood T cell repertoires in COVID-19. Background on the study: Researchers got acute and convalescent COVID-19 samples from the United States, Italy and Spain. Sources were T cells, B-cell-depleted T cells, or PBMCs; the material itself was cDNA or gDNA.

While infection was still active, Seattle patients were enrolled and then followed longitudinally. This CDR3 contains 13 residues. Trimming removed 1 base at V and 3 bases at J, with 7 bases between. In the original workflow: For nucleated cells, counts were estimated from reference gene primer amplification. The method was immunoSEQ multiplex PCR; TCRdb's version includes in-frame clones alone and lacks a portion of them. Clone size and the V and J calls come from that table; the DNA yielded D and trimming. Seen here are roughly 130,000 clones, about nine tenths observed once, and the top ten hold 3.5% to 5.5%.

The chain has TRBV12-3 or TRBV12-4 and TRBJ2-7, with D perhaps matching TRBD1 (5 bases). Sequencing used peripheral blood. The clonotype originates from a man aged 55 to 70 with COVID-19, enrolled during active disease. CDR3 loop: CASSLGGLYEQYF. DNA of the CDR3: TGTGCCAGCAGTTTAGGGGGCCTCTACGAGCAGTACTTC.